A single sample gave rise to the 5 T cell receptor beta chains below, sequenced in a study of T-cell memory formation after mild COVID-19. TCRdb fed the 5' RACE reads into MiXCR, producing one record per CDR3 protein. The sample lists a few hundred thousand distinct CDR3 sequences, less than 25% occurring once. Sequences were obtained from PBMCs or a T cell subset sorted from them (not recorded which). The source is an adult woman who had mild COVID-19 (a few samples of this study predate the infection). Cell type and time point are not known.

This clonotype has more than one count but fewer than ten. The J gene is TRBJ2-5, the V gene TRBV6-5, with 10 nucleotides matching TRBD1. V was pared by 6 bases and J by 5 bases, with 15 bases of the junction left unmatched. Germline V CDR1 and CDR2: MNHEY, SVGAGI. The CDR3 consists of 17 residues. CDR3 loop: CASSFSPPGQGLETQYF. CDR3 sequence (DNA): TGTGCCAGCAGCTTCTCTCCCCCGGGACAGGGGTTGGAGACCCAGTACTTC.

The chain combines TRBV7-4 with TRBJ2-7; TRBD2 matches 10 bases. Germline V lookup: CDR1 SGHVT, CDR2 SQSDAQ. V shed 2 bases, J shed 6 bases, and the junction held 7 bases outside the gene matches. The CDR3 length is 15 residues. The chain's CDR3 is CASSLPSGSLCEQYF. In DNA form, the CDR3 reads TGTGCCAGCAGCTTACCTAGCGGGAGTCTGTGCGAGCAGTACTTC.

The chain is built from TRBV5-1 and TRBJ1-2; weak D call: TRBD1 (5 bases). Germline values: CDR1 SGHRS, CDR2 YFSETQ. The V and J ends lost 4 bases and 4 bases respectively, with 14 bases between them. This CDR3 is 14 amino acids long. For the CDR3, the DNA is TGCGCCAGCAGCGACACTCAGGGTATCTATGGCTACACCTTC. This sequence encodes CASSDTQGIYGYTF. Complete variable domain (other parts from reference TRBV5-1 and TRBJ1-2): KAGVTQTPRYLIKTRGQQVTLSCSPISGHRSVSWYQQTPGQGLQFLFEYFSETQRNKGNFPGRFSGRQFSNSRSEMNVSTLELGDSALYLCASSDTQGIYGYTFGSGTRLTVV.

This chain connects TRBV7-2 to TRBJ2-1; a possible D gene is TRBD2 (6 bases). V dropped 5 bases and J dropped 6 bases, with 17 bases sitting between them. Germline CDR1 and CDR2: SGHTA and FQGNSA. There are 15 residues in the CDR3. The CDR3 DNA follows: TGTGCCAGCAGCGAACTAGCTGCGAACCTCAATGAGCAGTTCTTC. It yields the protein CASSELAANLNEQFF. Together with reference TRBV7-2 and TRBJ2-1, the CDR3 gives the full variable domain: GAGVSQSPSNKVTEKGKDVELRCDPISGHTALYWYRQSLGQGLEFLIYFQGNSAPDKSGLPSDRFSAERTGGSVSTLTIQRTQQEDSAVYLCASSELAANLNEQFFGPGTRLTVL.

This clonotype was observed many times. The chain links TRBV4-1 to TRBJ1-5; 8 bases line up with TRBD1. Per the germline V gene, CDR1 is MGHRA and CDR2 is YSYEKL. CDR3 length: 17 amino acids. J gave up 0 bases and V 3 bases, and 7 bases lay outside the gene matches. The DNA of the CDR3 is TGCGCCAGCAGCCAGGGGACAGGAGGAAATAGCAATCAGCCCCAGCATTTT. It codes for CASSQGTGGNSNQPQHF.